The clone carrying this T cell receptor (beta chain) was recorded a few times. This entry comes from a study of CD8 T cells in ankylosing spondylitis. Germline CDR1 reads GTSNPN; CDR2 reads SVGIG (reference sequence). Trimming removed 3 bases at V and 3 bases at J, with 8 bases between. The CDR3 is 13 residues long. TCRdb reprocessed the 5' RACE reads via MiXCR and lists one record per CDR3 protein. The table records roughly 280,000 distinct CDR3 sequences, 15% to 25% of them present only once. This receptor was obtained from a male donor with ankylosing spondylitis or in good health (not recorded which). Input material: blood, either unsorted or a sorted T cell fraction (not recorded which). V usage is TRBV30 and J usage is TRBJ2-2, with D unresolved. In nucleotides, the CDR3 is TGTGCCTGGAGAGGTGCGGACACCGGGGAGCTGTTTTTT. Protein product: CAWRGADTGELFF.